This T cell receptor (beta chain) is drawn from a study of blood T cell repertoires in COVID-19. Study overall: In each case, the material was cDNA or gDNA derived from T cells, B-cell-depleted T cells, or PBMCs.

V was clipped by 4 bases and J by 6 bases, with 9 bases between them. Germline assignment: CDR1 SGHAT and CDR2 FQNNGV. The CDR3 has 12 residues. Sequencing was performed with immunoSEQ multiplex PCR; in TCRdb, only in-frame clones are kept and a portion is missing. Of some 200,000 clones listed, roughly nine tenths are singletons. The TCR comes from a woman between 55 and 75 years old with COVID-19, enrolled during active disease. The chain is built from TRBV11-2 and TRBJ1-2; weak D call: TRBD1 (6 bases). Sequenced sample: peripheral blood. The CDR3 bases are TGTGCCAGCAGCTCCGAGGGGGATGGCTACACCTTC. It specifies CASSSEGDGYTF.